One T cell receptor beta chain is described in this entry. The authors' processing: It was from reference gene primer amplification that nucleated cell counts were estimated. Some clones are missing from TCRdb's copy, which holds only in-frame ones; the method was immunoSEQ multiplex PCR. V, J and clone size were drawn from that table, and D and trimming were deduced from the DNA. Here the sample spans roughly 100,000 clones, approximately 84% being singletons. This sample was taken from a study of blood T cell repertoires in COVID-19. Turning to the study itself: Researchers got acute and convalescent COVID-19 samples from the United States, Italy and Spain. In each case, the material was cDNA or gDNA derived from T cells, B-cell-depleted T cells, or PBMCs.

CDR1 MGHDK and CDR2 SYGVNS come from the germline V gene. The CDR3 spans 12 residues. Trimming stripped 3 bases from V and 4 bases from J, with 5 bases between. This clonotype was obtained from a woman in her sixties with acute or convalescent COVID-19. The sample consisted of peripheral blood. This sequence joins TRBV25-1 and TRBJ2-3; D is unclear. The CDR3 protein is CASSDQSDTQYF. For the CDR3, the DNA is TGTGCCAGCAGTGATCAGTCAGATACGCAGTATTTT.